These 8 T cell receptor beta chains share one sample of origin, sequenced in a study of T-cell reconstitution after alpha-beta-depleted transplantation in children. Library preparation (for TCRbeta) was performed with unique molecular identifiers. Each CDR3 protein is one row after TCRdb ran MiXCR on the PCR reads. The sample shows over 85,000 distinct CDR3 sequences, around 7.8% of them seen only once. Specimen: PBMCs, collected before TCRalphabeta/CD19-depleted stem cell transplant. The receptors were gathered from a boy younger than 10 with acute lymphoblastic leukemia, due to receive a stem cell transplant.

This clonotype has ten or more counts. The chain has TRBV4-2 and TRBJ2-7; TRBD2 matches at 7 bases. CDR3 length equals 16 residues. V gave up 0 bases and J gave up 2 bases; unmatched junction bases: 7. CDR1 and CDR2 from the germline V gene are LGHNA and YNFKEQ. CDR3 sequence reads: CASSQDHGGRPYEQYF. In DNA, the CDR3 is TGTGCCAGCAGCCAAGATCACGGCGGGAGACCCTACGAGCAGTACTTC.

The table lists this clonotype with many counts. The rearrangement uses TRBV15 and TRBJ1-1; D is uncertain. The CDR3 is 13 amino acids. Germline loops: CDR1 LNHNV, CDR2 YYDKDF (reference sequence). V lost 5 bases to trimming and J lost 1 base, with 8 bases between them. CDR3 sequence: CATSGQKNTEAFF. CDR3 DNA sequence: TGTGCCACCAGCGGGCAGAAGAACACTGAAGCTTTCTTT.

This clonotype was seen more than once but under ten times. This chain's CDR3 is CASSLDSSYNEQFF. The CDR3 DNA follows: TGTGCCAGCAGCTTAGACAGCTCCTACAATGAGCAGTTCTTC. The V call is TRBV11-2, the J call TRBJ2-1; D not certain. V shed 0 bases and J shed 0 bases, with 3 bases lying between them. The germline V gene encodes CDR1 SGHAT and CDR2 FQNNGV. The CDR3 has 14 amino acids. The full variable domain, its missing parts supplied by reference TRBV11-2 and TRBJ2-1, is EAGVAQSPRYKIIEKRQSVAFWCNPISGHATLYWYQQILGQGPKLLIQFQNNGVVDDSQLPKDRFSAERLKGVDSTLKIQPAKLEDSAVYLCASSLDSSYNEQFFGPGTRLTVL.

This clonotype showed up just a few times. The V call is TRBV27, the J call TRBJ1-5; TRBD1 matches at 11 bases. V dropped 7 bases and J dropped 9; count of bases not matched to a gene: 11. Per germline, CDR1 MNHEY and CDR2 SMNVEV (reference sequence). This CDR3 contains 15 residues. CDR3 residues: CASIPGQGGIGPQHF. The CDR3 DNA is TGTGCCAGCATCCCGGGACAGGGGGGTATTGGGCCCCAGCATTTT.

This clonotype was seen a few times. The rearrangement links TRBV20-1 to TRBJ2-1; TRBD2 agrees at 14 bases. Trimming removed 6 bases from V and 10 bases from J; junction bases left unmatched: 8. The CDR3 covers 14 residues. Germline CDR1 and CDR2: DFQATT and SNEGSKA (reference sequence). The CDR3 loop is CSAPRLAGGGEQFF. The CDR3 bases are TGCAGTGCCCCCAGACTAGCGGGGGGGGGAGAGCAGTTCTTC.

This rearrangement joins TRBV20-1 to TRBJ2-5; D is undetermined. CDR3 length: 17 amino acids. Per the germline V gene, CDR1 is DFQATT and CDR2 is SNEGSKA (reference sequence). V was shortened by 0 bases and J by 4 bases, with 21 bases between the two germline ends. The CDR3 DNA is TGCAGTGCTAGAGATGATAGGTCCAGATATTCGGGAGAGACCCAGTACTTC. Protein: CSARDDRSRYSGETQYF.

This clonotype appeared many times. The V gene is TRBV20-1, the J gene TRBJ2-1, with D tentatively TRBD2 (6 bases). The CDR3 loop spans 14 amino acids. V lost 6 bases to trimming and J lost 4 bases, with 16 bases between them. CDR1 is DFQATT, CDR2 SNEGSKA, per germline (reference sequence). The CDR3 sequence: CSAILGGFYNEQFF. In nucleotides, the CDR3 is TGCAGTGCAATTCTCGGGGGTTTTTACAATGAGCAGTTCTTC.

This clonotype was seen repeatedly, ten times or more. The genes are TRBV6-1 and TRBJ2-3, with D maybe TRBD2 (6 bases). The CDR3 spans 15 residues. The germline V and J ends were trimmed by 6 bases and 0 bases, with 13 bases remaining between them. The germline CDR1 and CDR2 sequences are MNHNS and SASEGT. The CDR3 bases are TGTGCCAGCAGCACGCGGGGTAGCAGCACAGATACGCAGTATTTT. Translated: CASSTRGSSTDTQYF.